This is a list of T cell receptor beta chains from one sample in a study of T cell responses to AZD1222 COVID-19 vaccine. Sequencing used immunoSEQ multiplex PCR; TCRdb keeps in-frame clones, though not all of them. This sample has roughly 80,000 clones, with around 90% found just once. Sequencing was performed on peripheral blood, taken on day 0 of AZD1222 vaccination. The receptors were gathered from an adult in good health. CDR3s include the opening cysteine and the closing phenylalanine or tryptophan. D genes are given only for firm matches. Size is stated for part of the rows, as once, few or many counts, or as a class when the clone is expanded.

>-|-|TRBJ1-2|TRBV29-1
TGCAGCGTTGCCATGCTGGGAAGGGGAGGTGATGGCTACACCTTC
CSVAMLGRGGDGYTF
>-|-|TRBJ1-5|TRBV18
TGTGCCAGCTCACCGACTTATCAGCCCCAGCATTTT
CASSPTYQPQHF
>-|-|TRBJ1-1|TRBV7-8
TGTGCCAGCAGCTTTGGCCGGAGGAACACTGAAGCTTTCTTT
CASSFGRRNTEAFF
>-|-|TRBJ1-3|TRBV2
TGTGCCAGCAGTGAAGGGGGGGTAGGAAGAAACACCATATATTTT
CASSEGGVGRNTIYF
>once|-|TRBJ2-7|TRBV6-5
TGTGCCAGCAGAGGGACCTCATATCTCTACGAGCAGTACTTC
CASRGTSYLYEQYF
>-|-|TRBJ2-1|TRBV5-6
TGTGCCAGCAGACCCAGGCAGGTGTTCAACAATGAGCAGTTCTTC
CASRPRQVFNNEQFF
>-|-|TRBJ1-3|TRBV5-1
TGCGCCAGCAGCTTGGTCGGCAGCTCTGGAAACACCATATATTTT
CASSLVGSSGNTIYF
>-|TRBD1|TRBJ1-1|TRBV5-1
TGCGCCAGCAGCTTAGGGACAGGGGGCACTGAAGCTTTCTTT
CASSLGTGGTEAFF
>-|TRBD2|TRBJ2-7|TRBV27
TGTGCCAGCAGAAGTTATCTAGCGGGGTTTTACGAGCAGTACTTC
CASRSYLAGFYEQYF
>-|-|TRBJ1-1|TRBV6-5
TGTGCCAGCCATGAGGGTTACACTGAAGCTTTCTTT
CASHEGYTEAFF
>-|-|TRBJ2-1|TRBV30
TGTGCCTGGAGCCCCGACGGGGGAGTCGGGCAGTTCTTC
CAWSPDGGVGQFF
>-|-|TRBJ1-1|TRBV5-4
TGTGCCAGCAGCCCGGCTAAGGGGGGTATGGCTGAAGCTTTCTTT
CASSPAKGGMAEAFF
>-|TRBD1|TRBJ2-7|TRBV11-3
TGTGCCAGCAGCTTGGACAGGACGATCGCCCAGCACGAGCAGTACTTC
CASSLDRTIAQHEQYF